A single count supports the clone carrying this T cell receptor (beta chain). This entry comes from a study of shared T cell receptors in the human thymus. TCRdb keeps only in-frame clones here, not all; method: immunoSEQ multiplex PCR. The profile shows almost 550,000 clones, about 80% of them singletons. V was clipped by 1 base and J by 0 bases, with 10 bases between them. Germline-derived CDR1 and CDR2 are LGHNA and YNFKEQ. There are 15 residues in the CDR3. The same data also went into a second study, on human thymus T cells.

This sequence joins TRBV4-2 and TRBJ2-7; D gene ambiguous. Sequencing was performed on thymocytes. This TCR came from a boy under two years old with a congenital heart defect. CDR3 DNA: TGTGCCAGCAGCCAAGCAGCGCAACTCTCCTACGAGCAGTACTTC. Translation gives CASSQAAQLSYEQYF.